This T cell receptor (beta chain) emerged from a study of shared clonotypes between healthy human individuals. CD8 cells classed as naive were CD45RO-negative and positively selected for CCR7, excluding terminally differentiated effector memory CD45RA+ cells. Study outcomes and limitations: Between a few donors, naive CD4 clonotypes were shared at a level of around 4.8%.

Authors' processing steps: ImmunoSEQ sequences covered only the junction and lacked quality scores; filtering therefore differed. Assay used: immunoSEQ multiplex PCR; TCRdb lists only in-frame clones, some missing. V, J and clone size were drawn from that table, and D and trimming were deduced from the DNA. The data hold about 2.2 million clones, with 93% observed a single time. In the case of this clone: Its antigen remains unknown.

Trimming cost V 5 bases and J 7 bases, with 21 bases left between them. CDR1 is SEHNR, CDR2 FQNEAQ, per germline (reference sequence). CDR3 length: 15 amino acids. Sequenced sample: naive CD8+ T cells from PBMCs. The clonotype was recovered from a man younger than 35 in good health. Some clones in this sample may be carry-over from other donors' samples. This chain links TRBV7-9 with TRBJ2-7, with a possible D match to TRBD1 (7 bases). The CDR3 reads CASSAGGRGTREQYF. The CDR3 region has the DNA TGTGCCAGCAGCGCCGGAGGCAGGGGGACTCGGGAGCAGTACTTC.